Sequencing of this T cell receptor beta chain was carried out in a study of T-cell memory formation after mild COVID-19. Across the study: For the most part, TCR clusters were specific to one donor. Study-wide points: The study detected some responding clones in pre-infection memory, suggesting cross-reactive memory joined. The authors did not confirm SARS-CoV-2 specificity of second-wave clones peaking day 37.

CDR1 SGHRS and CDR2 YFSETQ come from the germline V gene. The CDR3 sequence is 18 residues long. The ends lost 5 bases at V and 1 base at J; junction bases unmatched: 7. This clonotype has more than one count but fewer than ten. Its antigen is not known. 5'RACE with constant-segment primers built TCRalpha and TCRbeta cDNA libraries with UMIs. TCRdb processed the 5' RACE reads anew with MiXCR; each CDR3 protein has one entry. The repertoire consists of roughly 610,000 distinct CDR3 sequences, with around 15% occurring once and the leading ten covering 8.1%. This clonotype originated in an adult woman who had mild COVID-19 (a few samples of this study predate the infection). Cell type and time point are not known. V and J are TRBV5-1 and TRBJ2-1; 15 bases line up with TRBD2. The sequencing sample was made of PBMCs or a T cell subset sorted from them (not recorded which). The CDR3 reads CASSSGLAGGWSYNEQFF. The CDR3, as DNA: TGCGCCAGCAGTTCGGGACTAGCGGGAGGATGGTCCTACAATGAGCAGTTCTTC.